Below are 28 T cell receptor beta chains sequenced from a single sample in a study of control samples from healthy donors and cancer patients. TCRdb's table, derived via immunoSEQ multiplex PCR, lists solely in-frame clones and lacks some. The sample comprises some 76,000 clones, under 90% of which are singletons, and 9.5% rests with the top ten. The material sequenced was PBMCs. All receptors derive from a woman in her fifties or sixties with colorectal cancer.

The chain recombines TRBV3-1 (or the pseudogene TRBV3-2) with TRBJ1-2, with unresolved D. V lost 4 bases, J lost 6 bases, and 15 bases lay in between. Germline V gene sequence: CDR1 LGHDT, CDR2 YNNKEL (reference sequence). The CDR3 runs to 14 residues. The CDR3 is CASSPASAPNGYTF. The DNA for the CDR3 is TGTGCCAGCAGCCCCGCATCGGCGCCCAATGGCTACACCTTC.

The V call is TRBV7-8, the J call TRBJ2-5, with 8 bases aligning to TRBD2. The V gene's germline CDR1 is SGHVS and CDR2 FQNEAQ. The CDR3 consists of 17 residues. J was trimmed by 2 bases and V by 3 bases; bases with no gene match: 11. CDR3 sequence reads: CASSFPGVAGTQETQYF. The CDR3 DNA reads TGTGCCAGCAGCTTCCCCGGGGTAGCGGGGACTCAAGAGACCCAGTACTTC.

The chain combines TRBV5-1 with TRBJ1-6; maybe TRBD1 (5 bases). Germline V gene data show CDR1 as SGHRS and CDR2 as YFSETQ. This CDR3 comprises 15 residues. Trimming took off 3 bases at V and 7 bases at J, with 14 bases between the two ends. The CDR3 region has the DNA TGCGCCAGCAGCTCCGGCGACGGGGGGAATTCACCCCTCCACTTT. Amino acid sequence: CASSSGDGGNSPLHF.

The chain uses TRBV7-2 and TRBJ2-5; 10 nucleotides agree with TRBD1. Germline V gene lookup returns CDR1 SGHTA and CDR2 FQGNSA. This CDR3 region has 16 residues. The V gene end was trimmed by 5 bases and the J gene end by 7 bases; junction bases not matched to a gene: 13. CDR3 sequence: CASSASGTGAEGTQYF. The DNA for the CDR3 is TGTGCCAGCAGCGCCTCAGGGACAGGGGCCGAAGGGACCCAGTACTTC.

The chain uses TRBV5-1 and TRBJ1-1; 8 positions match TRBD1. This CDR3 contains 13 residues. From germline, CDR1 is SGHRS and CDR2 YFSETQ. Trimming removed 2 bases from V and 6 bases from J; junction bases left unmatched: 3. CDR3 amino acids: CASSLGQGSEAFF. CDR3 nucleotides: TGCGCCAGCAGCTTAGGACAGGGTTCTGAAGCTTTCTTT.

V and J are TRBV15 and TRBJ2-3; no reliable D call. Germline V gene sequence: CDR1 LNHNV, CDR2 YYDKDF (reference sequence). V lost 0 bases and J 0 bases, leaving 7 bases between the germline ends. There are 15 residues in the CDR3. CDR3 bases: TGTGCCACCAGCAGAGATAGACCGAGCACAGATACGCAGTATTTT. Residues: CATSRDRPSTDTQYF. The variable domain in full, with the rest retrieved from reference TRBV15 and TRBJ2-3, is DAMVIQNPRYQVTQFGKPVTLSCSQTLNHNVMYWYQQKSSQAPKLLFHYYDKDFNNEADTPDNFQSRRPNTSFCFLDIRSPGLGDTAMYLCATSRDRPSTDTQYFGPGTRLTVL.

The CDR3 reads CAIRGQADITDTQYF. The CDR3 DNA is TGTGCCATCAGGGGACAGGCAGATATCACAGATACGCAGTATTTT. The chain employs TRBV10-3 and TRBJ2-3; 8 bases align to TRBD1. CDR3 length: 15 residues. Unmatched junction bases numbered 7, after V lost 6 bases and J lost 2 bases. The V gene's germline CDR1 is ENHRY and CDR2 SYGVKD.

J is TRBJ2-2 and V is TRBV3-1 (or the pseudogene TRBV3-2), with 9 bases that match TRBD1. The germline CDR1 and CDR2 sequences are LGHDT and YNNKEL (reference sequence). This CDR3 has 15 residues. The junction had 0 bases not matched to a gene; V was cut back by 1 base and J by 3 bases. The CDR3 DNA reads as TGTGCCAGCAGCCAAGGACAGGGGGACACCGGGGAGCTGTTTTTT. Protein product: CASSQGQGDTGELFF.

The DNA of the CDR3 is TGTGCCAGCAGTCCTCATTTATCGAGGGAGCAGTTCTTC. Translated: CASSPHLSREQFF. V gene TRBV6-5 combines with J gene TRBJ2-1; D remains unclear. Trimming took off 5 bases at V and 10 bases at J, with 15 bases between the two ends. The CDR3 contains 13 residues. Germline V gives CDR1 MNHEY, CDR2 SVGAGI.

This sequence joins TRBV28 and TRBJ2-1; possible D gene TRBD2, 6 bases. Trimming pared 3 bases from V and 5 bases from J, leaving 14 bases between. This CDR3 is built from 15 residues. In germline, CDR1 is MDHEN, CDR2 SYDVKM. DNA of the CDR3: TGTGCCAGCAGTTTCTGGCGGGGAGAAAACAATGAGCAGTTCTTC. Translating it yields CASSFWRGENNEQFF.

This chain connects TRBV29-1 to TRBJ1-1; 10 nucleotides match TRBD1. The CDR3 is made up of 15 amino acids. The V and J ends lost 3 bases and 3 bases, in that order; junction bases with no gene match: 7. The V gene's germline CDR1 is SQVTM and CDR2 ANQGSEA. In DNA, the CDR3 is TGCAGCGTTGATCTTGGGACAGGGGATTACACTGAAGCTTTCTTT. It translates to CSVDLGTGDYTEAFF.

V usage is TRBV25-1 and J usage is TRBJ1-5, with D tentatively TRBD1 (5 bases). Germline-derived CDR1 and CDR2 are MGHDK and SYGVNS. This CDR3 is built from 16 residues. Between the trimmed V and J ends, which lost 7 bases and 6 bases, there was a span of 22 bases. The CDR3 loop reads CASMGPGQGEGQPQHF. As DNA, the CDR3 is TGTGCCAGCATGGGTCCGGGGCAGGGAGAAGGTCAGCCCCAGCATTTT.

The gene calls are TRBV15 and TRBJ1-4; D is ambiguous. With 0 bases removed from V and 5 bases from J, the gap between germline ends came to 1 base. This CDR3 comprises 12 residues. CDR1 LNHNV and CDR2 YYDKDF come from the germline V gene (reference sequence). CDR3 protein: CATSRENEKLFF. The CDR3 nucleotides read TGTGCCACCAGCAGAGAAAATGAAAAACTGTTTTTT.

This clone was seen a single time. Sequence at one end of the junction differs from germline and may be a read error. The chain is built from TRBV2 and TRBJ2-3, with D perhaps TRBD1 or TRBD2 (5 bases each). This CDR3 region has 13 residues. CDR1 is SNHLY and CDR2 is FYNNEI in the germline V gene. Here the CDR3 DNA reads TGTGCCACCAGTGGGACCGCCGCAGATACGCAGTATTTT. It specifies CATSGTAADTQYF.

The chain joins TRBV6-1 to TRBJ1-5; TRBD1 might be the D (5 bases). The CDR3 is 14 residues long. V was shortened by 8 bases and J by 2 bases, with 13 bases between the two germline ends. Germline assignment: CDR1 MNHNS and CDR2 SASEGT. DNA for the CDR3: TGTGCCAGCCTGGGGGGGGGAGGCAATCAGCCCCAGCATTTT. Protein product: CASLGGGGNQPQHF.

The chain carries TRBV19 and TRBJ2-3; perhaps TRBD1 as D (6 bases). CDR3 length equals 15 residues. V lost 2 bases to trimming and J lost 4 bases, with 13 bases between them. CDR1 is LNHDA, CDR2 SQIVND, per germline (reference sequence). The CDR3 here is CASSIQGNGPDTQYF. CDR3 coding DNA: TGTGCCAGTAGTATACAGGGGAATGGCCCAGATACGCAGTATTTT.

The chain joins TRBV5-5 to TRBJ2-1, with a weak D call TRBD1 (6 bases). V was clipped by 5 bases and J by 8 bases, with 17 bases between them. The CDR3 is 14 residues long. The V gene's germline CDR1 is SGHKS and CDR2 YYEKEE (reference sequence). CDR3 loop: CASSRDTGTDEQFF. The CDR3, as DNA: TGTGCCAGCAGTCGAGACACAGGGACGGATGAGCAGTTCTTC.

The rearrangement uses TRBV12-3 or TRBV12-4 and TRBJ2-1; 12 bases fit TRBD1. The CDR3 extends over 13 amino acids. Losses at the gene ends were 3 bases for V and 12 bases for J; bases not matched to a gene: 3. The CDR3 reads CASSLGQGARQFF. The CDR3 bases are TGTGCCAGCAGTTTGGGACAGGGGGCCCGGCAGTTCTTC.

In DNA form, the CDR3 reads TGTGCCAGCAGTGAATGGGACAGCTCTGGAAACACCATATATTTT. It specifies CASSEWDSSGNTIYF. The chain has TRBV2 and TRBJ1-3, with 7 bases fitting TRBD1. V shed 2 bases and J 0 bases; nucleotides not matched to a gene: 1. This CDR3 comprises 15 residues. Germline CDR1 and CDR2: SNHLY and FYNNEI. The full variable domain, completed using reference TRBV2 and TRBJ1-3, is EPEVTQTPSHQVTQMGQEVILRCVPISNHLYFYWYRQILGQKVEFLVSFYNNEISEKSEIFDDQFSVERPDGSNFTLKIRSTKLEDSAMYFCASSEWDSSGNTIYFGEGSWLTVV.

The chain is built from TRBV7-6 and TRBJ2-5; D may match TRBD1 or TRBD2 (5 bases each). Per the germline V gene, CDR1 is SGHVS and CDR2 is FNYEAQ. Trimming pared 4 bases from V and 2 bases from J, leaving 14 bases between. CDR3 length: 15 residues. The CDR3 spells CASSSPVGVQETQYF. The CDR3 DNA sequence: TGTGCCAGCAGCTCACCGGTGGGGGTTCAAGAGACCCAGTACTTC.

This chain joins TRBV15 and TRBJ2-7; no definite D call. V lost 1 base and J 3 bases, leaving 7 bases between the germline ends. Germline V gene sequence: CDR1 LNHNV, CDR2 YYDKDF (reference sequence). The CDR3 contains 13 residues. The CDR3 protein is CATSRGSDYEQYV. The DNA of the CDR3 is TGTGCCACCAGCAGAGGATCGGACTACGAGCAGTACGTC.

The rearrangement uses TRBV28 and TRBJ1-5; no definite D call. V lost 4 bases, J lost 5 bases, and 12 bases lay in between. The CDR3 has 14 residues. Germline V lookup: CDR1 MDHEN, CDR2 SYDVKM. The chain's CDR3 is CASSSPGVYQPQHF. CDR3 DNA: TGTGCCAGCAGTTCCCCGGGAGTTTATCAGCCCCAGCATTTT.

This clone was detected once. The CDR3 DNA reads as TGTGCCAGCAGTTCACAGGGGGCGCAGGGCTACACCTTC. Translation gives CASSSQGAQGYTF. This chain links TRBV6-6 with TRBJ1-2, with 9 nucleotides matching TRBD1. Trimming at V came to 4 bases and at J to 8 bases, leaving 5 bases not matched to a gene. The CDR3 is 13 residues long. Looked up from germline, CDR1 is MNHNY and CDR2 is SVGAGI (reference sequence).

This chain connects TRBV10-3 to TRBJ1-6; 8 nucleotides align to TRBD1. V was clipped by 2 bases and J by 5 bases; unmatched bases: 2. Germline loops: CDR1 ENHRY, CDR2 SYGVKD. The CDR3 is made up of 15 amino acids. In DNA form, the CDR3 reads TGTGCCATCAGTGAGGGACAGGGAAATAATTCACCCCTCCACTTT. Translated, it gives CAISEGQGNNSPLHF.

In this sample, this clone turned up once. This chain joins TRBV29-1 and TRBJ2-5, with D maybe TRBD2 (6 bases). Germline CDR1 and CDR2: SQVTM and ANQGSEA. V lost 7 bases, J lost 5 bases, and 11 bases lay in between. The CDR3 consists of 11 residues. The CDR3 reads CSADGGETQYF. The CDR3 coding sequence is TGCAGCGCTGATGGGGGGGAGACCCAGTACTTC.

The chain joins TRBV3-1 (or the pseudogene TRBV3-2) to TRBJ1-1, with 9 bases identical to TRBD1. Trimming at V came to 4 bases and at J to 6 bases, leaving 9 bases not matched to a gene. Germline V gene data show CDR1 as LGHDT and CDR2 as YNNKEL (reference sequence). The CDR3 runs 15 residues. The CDR3 loop reads CASSPGQGTNAEAFF. Written as DNA, the CDR3 is TGTGCCAGCAGCCCGGGACAGGGAACAAACGCTGAAGCTTTCTTT.

The rearrangement uses TRBV7-2 and TRBJ1-1, with D unclear. CDR1 SGHTA and CDR2 FQGNSA come from the germline V gene. V dropped 1 base and J dropped 9 bases, with 6 bases sitting between them. The CDR3 spans 11 residues. CDR3 sequence: CASSLGLQAFF. In nucleotides, the CDR3 is TGTGCCAGCAGCTTAGGTCTCCAAGCTTTCTTT.

V usage is TRBV19 and J usage is TRBJ2-6; 8 bases match TRBD1. This CDR3 is built from 16 residues. J was trimmed by 4 bases and V by 9 bases; bases with no gene match: 11. CDR1 and CDR2 from the germline V gene are LNHDA and SQIVND (reference sequence). The CDR3 loop is CASSSGGAKGANVLTF. The CDR3 nucleotides are TGTGCCAGCTCCTCAGGGGGCGCGAAGGGGGCCAACGTCCTGACTTTC.